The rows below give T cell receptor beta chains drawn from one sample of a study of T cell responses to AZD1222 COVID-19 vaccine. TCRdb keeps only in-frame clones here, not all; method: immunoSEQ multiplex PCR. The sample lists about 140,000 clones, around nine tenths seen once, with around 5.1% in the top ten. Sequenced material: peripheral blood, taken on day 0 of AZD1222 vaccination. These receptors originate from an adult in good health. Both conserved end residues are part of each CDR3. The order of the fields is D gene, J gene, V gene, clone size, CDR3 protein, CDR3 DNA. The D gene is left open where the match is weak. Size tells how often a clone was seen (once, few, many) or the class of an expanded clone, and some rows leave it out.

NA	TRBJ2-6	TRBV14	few	CASSQARWAGANVLTF	TGTGCCAGCAGCCAAGCCAGATGGGCTGGGGCCAACGTCCTGACTTTC
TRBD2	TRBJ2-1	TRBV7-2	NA	CASIVTSGRAVEQFF	TGTGCCAGCATAGTTACTAGCGGGAGGGCCGTTGAGCAGTTCTTC
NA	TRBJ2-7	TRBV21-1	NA	CASSKLRDRVSEQYF	TGTGCCAGCAGCAAACTGAGGGACAGGGTCTCCGAGCAGTACTTC
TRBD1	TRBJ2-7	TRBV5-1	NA	CASSPLRDSSYYEQYF	TGCGCCAGCAGTCCACTCCGGGACAGCTCATACTACGAGCAGTACTTC
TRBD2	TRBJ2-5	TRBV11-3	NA	CASSSVVAGGVETQYF	TGTGCCAGCAGCTCCGTTGTAGCGGGAGGTGTGGAGACCCAGTACTTC
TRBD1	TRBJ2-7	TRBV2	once	CASRATGVEQYF	TGTGCCAGCAGGGCTACAGGGGTCGAGCAGTACTTC
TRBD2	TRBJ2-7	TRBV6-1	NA	CASSEALAGGRRHEQYF	TGTGCCAGCAGTGAAGCCCTAGCGGGAGGGCGGCGGCACGAGCAGTACTTC
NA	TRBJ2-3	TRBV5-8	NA	CASSQGGGSADTQYF	TGTGCCAGCAGCCAAGGGGGGGGGTCCGCAGATACGCAGTATTTT
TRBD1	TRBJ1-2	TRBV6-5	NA	CASSYSPTGGSGYTF	TGTGCCAGCAGTTACTCCCCCACAGGGGGCTCTGGCTACACCTTC
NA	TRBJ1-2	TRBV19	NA	CASSIELVVGGRGYTF	TGTGCCAGTAGTATTGAGTTGGTGGTCGGTGGTAGAGGCTACACCTTC
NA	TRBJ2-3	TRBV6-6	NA	CASADWGGDSDTQYF	TGTGCCAGCGCCGATTGGGGGGGCGACTCAGATACGCAGTATTTT
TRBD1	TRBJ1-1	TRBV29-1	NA	CSVGQGINTEAFF	TGCAGCGTGGGACAGGGGATTAACACTGAAGCTTTCTTT
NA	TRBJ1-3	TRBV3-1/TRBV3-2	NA	CASSQVPGFGNTIYF	TGTGCCAGCAGCCAAGTACCAGGGTTCGGAAACACCATATATTTT
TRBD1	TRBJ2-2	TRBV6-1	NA	CASSETGFGSLAGELFF	TGTGCCAGCAGTGAGACAGGGTTTGGTTCGTTGGCCGGGGAGCTGTTTTTT
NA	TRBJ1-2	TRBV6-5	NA	CASRTDSSHGYTF	TGTGCCAGCAGAACCGACAGCTCCCATGGCTACACCTTC
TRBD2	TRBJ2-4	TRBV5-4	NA	CASSLGGGAKNIQYF	TGTGCCAGCAGCTTGGGGGGGGGAGCCAAAAACATTCAGTACTTC
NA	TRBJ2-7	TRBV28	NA	CASSLTSVIGYEQYF	TGTGCCAGCAGTCTAACATCCGTTATAGGGTACGAGCAGTACTTC
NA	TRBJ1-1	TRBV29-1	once	CSVGQMNTEAFF	TGCAGCGTCGGACAGATGAACACTGAAGCTTTCTTT
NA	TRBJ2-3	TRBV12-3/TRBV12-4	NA	CASSLDGATQYF	TGTGCCAGCAGTTTAGACGGTGCAACGCAGTATTTT
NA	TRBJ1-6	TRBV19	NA	CASTNSLGPRYNSPLHF	TGTGCCAGTACAAATTCGCTGGGACCACGCTATAATTCACCCCTCCACTTT